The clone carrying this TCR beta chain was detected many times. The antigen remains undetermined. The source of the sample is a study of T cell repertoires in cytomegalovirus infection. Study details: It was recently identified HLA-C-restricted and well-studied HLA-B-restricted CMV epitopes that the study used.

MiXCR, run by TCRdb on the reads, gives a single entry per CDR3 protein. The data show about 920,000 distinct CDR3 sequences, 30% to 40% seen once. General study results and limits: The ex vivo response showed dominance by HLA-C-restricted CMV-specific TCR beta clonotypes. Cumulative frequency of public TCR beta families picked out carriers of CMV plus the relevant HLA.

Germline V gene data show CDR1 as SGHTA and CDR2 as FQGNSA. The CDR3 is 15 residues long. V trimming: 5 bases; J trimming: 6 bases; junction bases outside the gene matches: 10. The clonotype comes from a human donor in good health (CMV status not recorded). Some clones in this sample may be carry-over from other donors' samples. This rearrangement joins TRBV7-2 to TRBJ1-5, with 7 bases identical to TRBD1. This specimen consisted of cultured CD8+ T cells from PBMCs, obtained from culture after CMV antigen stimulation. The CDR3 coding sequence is TGTGCCAGCAGCCGCACAGGGGAGGGAGGTCAGCCCCAGCATTTT. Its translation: CASSRTGEGGQPQHF.